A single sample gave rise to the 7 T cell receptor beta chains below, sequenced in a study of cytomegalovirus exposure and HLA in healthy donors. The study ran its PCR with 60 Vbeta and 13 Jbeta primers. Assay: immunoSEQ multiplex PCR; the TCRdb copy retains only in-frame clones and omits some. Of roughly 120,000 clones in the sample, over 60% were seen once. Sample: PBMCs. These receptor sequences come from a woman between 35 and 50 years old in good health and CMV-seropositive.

CDR3 amino acids: CASSEGYASGANVLTF. CDR3 sequence (DNA): TGTGCCAGCAGTGAAGGCTACGCCTCTGGGGCCAACGTCCTGACTTTC. The chain uses TRBV6-1 and TRBJ2-6; D not resolved. CDR3 size: 16 residues. The germline V and J ends were trimmed by 1 base and 0 bases, with 7 bases remaining between them. Germline CDR1 reads MNHNS; CDR2 reads SASEGT.

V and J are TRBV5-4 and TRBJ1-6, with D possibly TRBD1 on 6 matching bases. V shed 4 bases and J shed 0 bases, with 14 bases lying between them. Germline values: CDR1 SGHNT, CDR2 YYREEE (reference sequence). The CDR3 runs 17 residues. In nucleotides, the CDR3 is TGTGCCAGCAGCCAGGGACATCCTAGCTCCTATAATTCACCCCTCCACTTT. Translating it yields CASSQGHPSSYNSPLHF.

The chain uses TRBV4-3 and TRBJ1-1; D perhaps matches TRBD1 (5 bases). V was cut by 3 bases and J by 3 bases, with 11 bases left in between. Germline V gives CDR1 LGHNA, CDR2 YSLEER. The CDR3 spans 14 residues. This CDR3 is CASSQGWGDTEAFF. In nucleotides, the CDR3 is TGCGCCAGCAGCCAGGGGTGGGGGGACACTGAAGCTTTCTTT.

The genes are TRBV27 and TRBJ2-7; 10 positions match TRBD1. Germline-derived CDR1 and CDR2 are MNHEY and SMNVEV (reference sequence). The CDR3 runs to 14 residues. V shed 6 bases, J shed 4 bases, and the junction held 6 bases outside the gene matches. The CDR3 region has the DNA TGTGCCAGCAGAAGGACAGGGGGACCGTACGAGCAGTACTTC. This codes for CASRRTGGPYEQYF.

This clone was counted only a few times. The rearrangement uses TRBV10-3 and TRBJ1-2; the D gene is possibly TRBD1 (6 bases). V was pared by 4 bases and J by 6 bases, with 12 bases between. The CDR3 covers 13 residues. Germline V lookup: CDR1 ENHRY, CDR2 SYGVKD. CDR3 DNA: TGTGCCATCAGTGGACAGGCCCGCCATGGCTACACCTTC. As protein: CAISGQARHGYTF.

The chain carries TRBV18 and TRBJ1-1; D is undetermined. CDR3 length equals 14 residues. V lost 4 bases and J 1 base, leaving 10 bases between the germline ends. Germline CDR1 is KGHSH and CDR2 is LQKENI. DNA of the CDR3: TGTGCCAGCTCACTGACACCCCAGAACACTGAAGCTTTCTTT. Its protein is CASSLTPQNTEAFF.

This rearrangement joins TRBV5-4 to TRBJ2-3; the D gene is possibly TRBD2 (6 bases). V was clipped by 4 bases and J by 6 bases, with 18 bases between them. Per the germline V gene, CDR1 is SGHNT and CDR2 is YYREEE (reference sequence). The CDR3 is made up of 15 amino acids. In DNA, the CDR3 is TGTGCCAGCAGCCAACGGGATACTAGCCGGGATACGCAGTATTTT. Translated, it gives CASSQRDTSRDTQYF.